Shown below are 11 T cell receptor beta chains from a single sample sequenced in a study of CD8+ T cells in alopecia areata. After isolation, RNA underwent reverse transcription to generate cDNA as the sequencing template. Method: immunoSEQ multiplex PCR; TCRdb's copy keeps in-frame clones and lacks some. This table holds approximately 200,000 clones, roughly 64% found once. Treatment here: oral pan-JAK inhibitor, 5-10 mg twice daily. The sequenced sample was CD4+ T cells sorted from blood, obtained at week 24, from a patient treated with tofacitinib. The receptors here all came from a human donor with alopecia areata.

This clone was counted between two and nine times. V gene TRBV9 combines with J gene TRBJ2-7; D might be TRBD2 (6 bases). Germline-derived CDR1 and CDR2 are SGDLS and YYNGEE. Trimming took off 0 bases at V and 0 bases at J, with 10 bases between the two ends. The CDR3 contains 15 residues. The CDR3 DNA reads as TGTGCCAGCAGCGTAGCCGGGACTTTCTCCTACGAGCAGTACTTC. This encodes CASSVAGTFSYEQYF.

This CDR3 is CASSFGIWREIFSGGETQYF. The CDR3 DNA reads as TGTGCCAGCAGTTTTGGTATTTGGCGGGAGATTTTCTCAGGCGGGGAGACCCAGTACTTC. The chain couples TRBV28 to TRBJ2-5; 7 nucleotides line up with TRBD2. The germline gives CDR1 MDHEN, CDR2 SYDVKM. The CDR3 runs 20 residues. V shed 3 bases, J shed 5 bases, and the junction held 24 bases outside the gene matches. Full variable domain (remainder filled in from reference TRBV28 and TRBJ2-5): DVKVTQSSRYLVKRTGEKVFLECVQDMDHENMFWYRQDPGLGLRLIYFSYDVKMKEKGDIPEGYSVSREKKERFSLILESASTNQTSMYLCASSFGIWREIFSGGETQYFGPGTRLLVL.

The chain employs TRBV4-1 and TRBJ2-2; weak D call: TRBD1 (6 bases). CDR3 size: 17 residues. V was pared by 4 bases and J by 4 bases, with 19 bases between. CDR1 and CDR2 from the germline V gene are MGHRA and YSYEKL. Written as DNA, the CDR3 is TGCGCCAGCAGCCTCACACCAGGGGCGCGTAGCACCGGGGAGCTGTTTTTT. Translated: CASSLTPGARSTGELFF.

J is TRBJ1-2 and V is TRBV27; D unresolved. The CDR3 loop spans 13 amino acids. Germline V lookup: CDR1 MNHEY, CDR2 SMNVEV (reference sequence). V was pared by 8 bases and J by 4 bases, with 14 bases between. The CDR3 reads CASRPSVTYGYTF. DNA of the CDR3: TGTGCCAGCCGACCTTCAGTGACCTATGGCTACACCTTC.

The V and J genes are TRBV29-1 and TRBJ2-6; D gene unclear. V lost 4 bases and J lost 3, with 4 bases in between. Germline CDR1 is SQVTM and CDR2 is ANQGSEA. The CDR3 is 12 amino acids. For the CDR3, the DNA is TGCAGCGTTGTATATGGGGCCAACGTCCTGACTTTC. It yields the protein CSVVYGANVLTF.

The chain recombines TRBV2 with TRBJ2-5; a weak D match, TRBD1 (5 bases). CDR1 is SNHLY, CDR2 FYNNEI, per germline. There are 13 residues in the CDR3. The V end lost 8 bases, the J end lost 5 bases, and 15 bases lay between the germline ends. This CDR3 reads CASGAYRTETQYF. CDR3 DNA sequence: TGTGCCAGCGGAGCCTACAGGACGGAGACCCAGTACTTC.

CDR3 loop: CASSASNRQREITGELFF. CDR3 bases: TGTGCCAGCAGCGCCTCTAACCGACAGCGGGAGATCACCGGGGAGCTGTTTTTT. V gene TRBV9 combines with J gene TRBJ2-2; TRBD2 matches at 8 bases. Germline loops: CDR1 SGDLS, CDR2 YYNGEE. V was clipped by 3 bases and J by 4 bases; unmatched bases: 14. The CDR3 extends over 18 amino acids. The full variable domain, in which reference TRBV9 and TRBJ2-2 provide the parts outside the CDR3, is DSGVTQTPKHLITATGQRVTLRCSPRSGDLSVYWYQQSLDQGLQFLIQYYNGEERAKGNILERFSAQQFPDLHSELNLSSLELGDSALYFCASSASNRQREITGELFFGEGSRLTVL.

V gene TRBV6-5 combines with J gene TRBJ2-7, with D unresolved. CDR1 is MNHEY, CDR2 SVGAGI, per germline. V lost 7 bases and J 0 bases, leaving 4 bases between the germline ends. The CDR3 totals 11 residues. This CDR3 is CASTDSYEQYF. DNA for the CDR3: TGTGCCAGCACAGACTCCTACGAGCAGTACTTC.

This clone was seen a handful of times. The chain recombines TRBV6-1 with TRBJ1-5; a possible D gene is TRBD1 (6 bases). CDR1 is MNHNS and CDR2 is SASEGT in the germline V gene. V shed 4 bases and J shed 5 bases, with 9 bases lying between them. The CDR3 sequence is 13 residues long. As DNA, the CDR3 is TGTGCCAGCAGTGGGACAGATGATCAGCCCCAGCATTTT. Its protein is CASSGTDDQPQHF.

This rearrangement joins TRBV11-2 to TRBJ2-3, with D tentatively TRBD2 (6 bases). V lost 5 bases, J lost 7 bases, and 22 bases lay in between. The CDR3 is 16 residues long. Germline V CDR1 and CDR2: SGHAT, FQNNGV. CDR3 sequence (DNA): TGTGCCAGCAGCGCAACGACAGAAGTTGGGACTCATACGCAGTATTTT. This gives the protein CASSATTEVGTHTQYF.

The chain carries TRBV30 and TRBJ2-1; perhaps TRBD2 as D (5 bases). Germline V CDR1 and CDR2: GTSNPN, SVGIG (reference sequence). Between the trimmed V and J ends, which lost 2 bases and 7 bases, there was a span of 15 bases. This CDR3 contains 14 residues. CDR3: CAWSFPPSGNEQFF. DNA for the CDR3: TGTGCCTGGAGTTTCCCACCCTCGGGGAATGAGCAGTTCTTC.